This T cell receptor beta chain was recorded in a study of a mutant IDH1 vaccine in newly diagnosed glioma. Study overall: Vaccination followed radiotherapy alone by 4-6 weeks, or accompanied temozolomide cycles. Therapy received beforehand was radiotherapy, temozolomide, or both, with most patients given both. General study findings and limits: With respect to changes in top peripheral T cell clonotypes, pseudoprogression seemed unrelated.

Libraries were prepared by immunoSEQ multiplex PCR; TCRdb keeps only in-frame clonotypes and omits some of them. Altogether about 120,000 clones are present, 90% being singletons, with the ten largest covering under 0.8%. Concerning this clone itself: The antigen remains unidentified.

Sample time point: week 11, during vaccination. One vaccine dose held 300 ug of mutant IDH1 20-mer peptide and came with topical imiquimod. Astrocytomas that were new, WHO grade 3 or 4, IDH1-mutant and ATRX-lost were present in the donors. The sequences come from PBMCs, collected from a glioma patient whose treatment included an IDH1 peptide vaccine. This clonotype was obtained from a woman aged 50 to 65 with glioma.

This CDR3 reads CASSLQGAKNIQYF. CDR3 in DNA: TGTGCCAGCAGTTTACAGGGGGCCAAAAACATTCAGTACTTC. This sequence joins TRBV27 and TRBJ2-4; D is perhaps TRBD1 (6 bases). The CDR3 covers 14 residues. Germline assignment: CDR1 MNHEY and CDR2 SMNVEV (reference sequence). V was cut by 2 bases and J by 1 base, with 6 bases left in between.